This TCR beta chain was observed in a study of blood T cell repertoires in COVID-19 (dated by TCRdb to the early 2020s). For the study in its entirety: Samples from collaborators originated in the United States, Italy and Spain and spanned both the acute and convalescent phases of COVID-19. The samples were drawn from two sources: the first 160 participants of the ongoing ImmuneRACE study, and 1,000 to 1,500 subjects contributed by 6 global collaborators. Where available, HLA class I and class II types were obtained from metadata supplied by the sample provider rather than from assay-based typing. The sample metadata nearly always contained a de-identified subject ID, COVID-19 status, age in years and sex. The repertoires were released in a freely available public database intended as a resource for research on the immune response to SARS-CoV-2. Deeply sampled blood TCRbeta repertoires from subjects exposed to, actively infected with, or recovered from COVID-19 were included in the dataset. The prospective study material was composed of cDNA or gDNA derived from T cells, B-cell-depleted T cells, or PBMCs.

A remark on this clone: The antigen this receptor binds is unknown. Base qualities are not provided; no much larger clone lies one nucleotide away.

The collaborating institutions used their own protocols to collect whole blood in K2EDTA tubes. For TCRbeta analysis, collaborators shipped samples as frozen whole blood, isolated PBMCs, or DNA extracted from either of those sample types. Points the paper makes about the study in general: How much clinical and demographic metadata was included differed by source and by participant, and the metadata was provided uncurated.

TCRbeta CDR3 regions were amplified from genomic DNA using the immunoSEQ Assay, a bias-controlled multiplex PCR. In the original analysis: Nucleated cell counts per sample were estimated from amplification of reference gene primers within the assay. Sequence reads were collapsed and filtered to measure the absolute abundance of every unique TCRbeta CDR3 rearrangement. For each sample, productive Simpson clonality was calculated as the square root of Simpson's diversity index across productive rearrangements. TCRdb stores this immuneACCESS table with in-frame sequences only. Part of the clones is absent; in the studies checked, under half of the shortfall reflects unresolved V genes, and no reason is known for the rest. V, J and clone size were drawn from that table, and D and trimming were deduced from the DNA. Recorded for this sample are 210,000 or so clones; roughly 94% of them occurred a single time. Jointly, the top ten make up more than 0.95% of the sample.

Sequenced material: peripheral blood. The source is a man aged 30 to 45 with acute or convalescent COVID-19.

The bases read TGTGCCAGCTCACCAAGGACAGGGGTCCTGAACACTGAAGCTTTCTTT. This translates into CASSPRTGVLNTEAFF. The chain employs TRBV18 and TRBJ1-1; 9 middle bases align to TRBD1. CDR1 and CDR2 are read off the germline V gene as KGHSH and LQKENI. The CDR3 sequence holds 16 residues, the cysteine and phenylalanine included. CDR3 DNA is the only sequence kept; it has 48 bases, read in frame from the first base. Here V drops 2 bases and J drops 0 bases, and the junction holds 4 bases not matched to any gene.